This record covers a single TCR beta chain. The data originate from a study of blood T cell repertoires in COVID-19. In the study overall: Sites in the United States, Italy and Spain provided acute and convalescent COVID-19 samples. Nucleic acid was either cDNA or gDNA, and it came from T cells, B-cell-depleted T cells, or PBMCs.

In the original workflow: Reference gene primer amplification gave estimated nucleated cell counts. Profiled with immunoSEQ multiplex PCR; TCRdb holds only in-frame clones, not every one. V and J calls and clone size are those listed in that table; D and trimming were worked out from the DNA. Of about 250,000 clones in the sample, about 90% were seen once. Participant-reported clinical history was the basis for cohort assignment. Germline values: CDR1 MDHEN, CDR2 SYDVKM. The CDR3 contains 15 residues. The V end was cut by 8 bases, the J end by 4 bases, with 20 bases between. The sequencing input was PBMCs or T cells enriched from blood (not recorded which). The chain carries TRBV28 and TRBJ1-2; tentative D call: TRBD1 (5 bases). This TCR was recovered from a woman in her twenties or thirties with acute COVID-19. CDR3 protein: CASAPPTVPSYGYTF. The CDR3 bases are TGTGCCAGCGCCCCACCGACAGTACCCAGCTATGGCTACACCTTC.